This T cell receptor (beta chain) appears in the sequencing data of a study of human T cells and chemical hapten exposure. Overall study context: Diphenylcyclopropenone doses were given weekly to the scalps of patients across the roughly 22-week study.

This clonotype was observed many times. V lost 3 bases and J lost 1; bases outside the gene matches: 10. This CDR3 spans 17 amino acids. CDR1 is DFQATT, CDR2 SNEGSKA, per germline (reference sequence). Time point indicated: pre-sensitization, week 0. The treatment is: therapeutic diphenylcyclopropenone sensitization with weekly scalp DPC. Separate cDNA molecules received unique molecular identifiers, which the library attached to them. TCRdb redid the calling of the RACE reads with MiXCR, one entry per CDR3 protein. The profile covers over 300,000 distinct CDR3 sequences, with 5% to 6.5% appearing a single time and 2.5% to 3% taken by the ten largest.

The specimen was whole blood, collected in connection with sensitization to the hapten diphenylcyclopropenone (DPC). V gene TRBV20-1 combines with J gene TRBJ2-3; 10 bases agree with TRBD1. This receptor was obtained from a woman aged 45-65 years with alopecia areata. Some clones in this sample may be carry-over from other donors' samples. CDR3 bases: TGCAGTGCTAGCCGGGACAGGGGAGGTCTTGGCACAGATACGCAGTATTTT. This encodes CSASRDRGGLGTDTQYF.